The rows below give T cell receptor beta chains drawn from one sample of a study of blood T cell repertoires in COVID-19. TCRdb's copy holds only in-frame clones and misses some; the assay was immunoSEQ multiplex PCR. The sample lists approximately 250,000 clones, roughly nine tenths occurring once. Sequencing was carried out using peripheral blood. The source is a man aged 35-49 years with active or convalescent COVID-19. Each CDR3 is given with its conserved first and last residue. D genes are given only for firm matches. Where a row states a size, it is once, few, many or the class of an expanded clone; other rows omit it.

d_gene: NA; abundance: few; j_gene: TRBJ1-1; v_gene: TRBV12-3/TRBV12-4; CDR3nt: TGTGCCAGCAGTCCACAGGGGAACACTGAAGCTTTCTTT; CDR3aa: CASSPQGNTEAFF
d_gene: NA; abundance: NA; j_gene: TRBJ2-7; v_gene: TRBV6-5; CDR3nt: TGTGCCAGCAGGGCGGCTAGTAGTCACGAGCAGTACTTC; CDR3aa: CASRAASSHEQYF
d_gene: TRBD2; abundance: NA; j_gene: TRBJ2-2; v_gene: TRBV5-6; CDR3nt: TGTGCCAGCAGCTTGTGGCCCGGGACTAGCAGCCCCGGGGAGCTGTTTTTT; CDR3aa: CASSLWPGTSSPGELFF
d_gene: NA; abundance: once; j_gene: TRBJ2-5; v_gene: TRBV24-1; CDR3nt: TGTGCCACCAGTGATTTGAGGACAACGGGTGGAGAGACCCAGTACTTC; CDR3aa: CATSDLRTTGGETQYF
d_gene: NA; abundance: NA; j_gene: TRBJ1-2; v_gene: TRBV5-6; CDR3nt: TGTGCCAGCAGATCCCGTCCCAGGGCGGCTGGCTACACCTTC; CDR3aa: CASRSRPRAAGYTF
d_gene: NA; abundance: once; j_gene: TRBJ2-1; v_gene: TRBV19; CDR3nt: TGTGCCAGTAGAAAGTCGGGAGAGGGAGGGCAGTTCTTC; CDR3aa: CASRKSGEGGQFF
d_gene: TRBD1; abundance: NA; j_gene: TRBJ2-5; v_gene: TRBV9; CDR3nt: TGTGCCAGCAGCGCTGGGGAGGGACAGGGCTCCCCAACCCAAGAGACCCAGTACTTC; CDR3aa: CASSAGEGQGSPTQETQYF
d_gene: NA; abundance: NA; j_gene: TRBJ1-1; v_gene: TRBV15; CDR3nt: TGTGCCACCAGCAGCGTCCCTTACCGCGGGACTGAAGCTTTCTTT; CDR3aa: CATSSVPYRGTEAFF
d_gene: NA; abundance: NA; j_gene: TRBJ1-5; v_gene: TRBV28; CDR3nt: TGTGCCAGCAGTCAGGTCAGGCCCAATCAGCCCCAGCATTTT; CDR3aa: CASSQVRPNQPQHF
d_gene: TRBD2; abundance: few; j_gene: TRBJ2-1; v_gene: TRBV6-5; CDR3nt: TGTGCCAGCAGTTACGAGACTAGCTCCAATGAGCAGTTCTTC; CDR3aa: CASSYETSSNEQFF
d_gene: NA; abundance: NA; j_gene: TRBJ1-2; v_gene: TRBV2; CDR3nt: TGTGCCAGCAGTTTGTACAGGTGGGATGGCTACACCTTC; CDR3aa: CASSLYRWDGYTF
d_gene: NA; abundance: NA; j_gene: TRBJ2-5; v_gene: TRBV6-6; CDR3nt: TGTGCCAGCAGTACGGTCCCGATCCCCCAGTACTTC; CDR3aa: CASSTVPIPQYF
d_gene: NA; abundance: NA; j_gene: TRBJ2-2; v_gene: TRBV2; CDR3nt: TGTGCCAGCAGTGAAGCGCGTACAGGGATAACCGGGGAGCTGTTTTTT; CDR3aa: CASSEARTGITGELFF
d_gene: TRBD1; abundance: NA; j_gene: TRBJ2-3; v_gene: TRBV5-1; CDR3nt: TGCGCCAGCAGCTTGGCTTCAGGGGGAGATACGCAGTATTTT; CDR3aa: CASSLASGGDTQYF
d_gene: NA; abundance: NA; j_gene: TRBJ2-7; v_gene: TRBV6-4; CDR3nt: TGTGCCAGCACCCGGCGCGGATACGAGCAGTACTTC; CDR3aa: CASTRRGYEQYF
d_gene: TRBD1; abundance: NA; j_gene: TRBJ1-2; v_gene: TRBV30; CDR3nt: TGTGCCCGAATGGACAGGTTTGCTAACTATGGCTACACCTTC; CDR3aa: CARMDRFANYGYTF
d_gene: NA; abundance: NA; j_gene: TRBJ2-7; v_gene: TRBV5-1; CDR3nt: TGCGCCAGCAGCTTGACAGCCTCCTACGAGCAGTACTTC; CDR3aa: CASSLTASYEQYF
d_gene: NA; abundance: few; j_gene: TRBJ1-1; v_gene: TRBV19; CDR3nt: TGTGCCAGTAGTTCCGCCACATGGGAGGCTTTCTTT; CDR3aa: CASSSATWEAFF
d_gene: NA; abundance: NA; j_gene: TRBJ2-1; v_gene: TRBV19; CDR3nt: TGTGCCAGTAGTATACAACTGGGACTCGGCAATGAGCAGTTCTTC; CDR3aa: CASSIQLGLGNEQFF
d_gene: TRBD1; abundance: NA; j_gene: TRBJ1-5; v_gene: TRBV4-1; CDR3nt: TGCGCCAGCAGCCAAGATGTTCGCGACAGGGGCCTTAAGCCCCAGCATTTT; CDR3aa: CASSQDVRDRGLKPQHF
d_gene: TRBD1; abundance: once; j_gene: TRBJ2-7; v_gene: TRBV30; CDR3nt: TGTGCCTGGAATTGGGACAGCTCCTACGAGCAGTACTTC; CDR3aa: CAWNWDSSYEQYF
d_gene: NA; abundance: NA; j_gene: TRBJ2-1; v_gene: TRBV21-1; CDR3nt: TGTGCCAGCAGCAAAGAACGGCGGACGGGAGGGCCCAATGAGCAGTTCTTC; CDR3aa: CASSKERRTGGPNEQFF
d_gene: TRBD2; abundance: NA; j_gene: TRBJ2-5; v_gene: TRBV6-5; CDR3nt: TGTGCCAGCAGTTATGGTAGCGGGAAACAAGAGACCCAGTACTTC; CDR3aa: CASSYGSGKQETQYF
d_gene: NA; abundance: NA; j_gene: TRBJ1-1; v_gene: TRBV6-5; CDR3nt: TGTGCCAGCAGTTACTCTGCGGGTAAGGACACTGAAGCTTTCTTT; CDR3aa: CASSYSAGKDTEAFF